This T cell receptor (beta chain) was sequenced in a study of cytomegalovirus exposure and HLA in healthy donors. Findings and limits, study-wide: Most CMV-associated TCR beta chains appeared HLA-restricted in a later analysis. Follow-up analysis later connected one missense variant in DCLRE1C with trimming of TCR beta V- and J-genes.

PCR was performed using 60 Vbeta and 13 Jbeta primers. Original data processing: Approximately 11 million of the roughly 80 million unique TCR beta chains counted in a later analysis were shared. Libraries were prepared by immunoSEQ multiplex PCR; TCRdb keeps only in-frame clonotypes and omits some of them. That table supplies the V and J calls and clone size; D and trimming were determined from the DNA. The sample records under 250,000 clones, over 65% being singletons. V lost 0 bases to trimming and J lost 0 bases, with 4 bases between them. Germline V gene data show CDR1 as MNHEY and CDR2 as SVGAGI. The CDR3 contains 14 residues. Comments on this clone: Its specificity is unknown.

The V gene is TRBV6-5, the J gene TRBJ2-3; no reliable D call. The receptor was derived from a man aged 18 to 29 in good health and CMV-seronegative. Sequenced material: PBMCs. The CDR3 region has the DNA TGTGCCAGCAGTTACTCGCGCAGCACAGATACGCAGTATTTT. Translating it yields CASSYSRSTDTQYF.